This TCR beta chain was captured by sequencing in a study of cytomegalovirus exposure and HLA in healthy donors (dated by TCRdb to the late 2010s). Regarding the study in general: In an earlier analysis of 550 to 750 of the donors, about 260 Gb of sequence data and 117 million unique TCR beta sequences from 180 million or so T cells were reported. An early release that covered some 630 HLA-typed donors contained 300 to 350 gigabases of sequencing data and tens of millions of unique TCR sequences. Of the 350 to 450 genotyped donors, 65% to 90% fell in the genetic ancestry cluster associated with self-reported Caucasian donors. The study aimed to test whether cataloging public T cell receptors could reveal signatures of past pathogen exposure. The study profiled the T cell repertoires of hundreds of subjects by immunosequencing and related them to cytomegalovirus serostatus. Along with the approximately 700-subject first cohort, a separate validation cohort of approximately 110 different subjects was used. High-throughput TCR immunosequencing, statistical association of individual TCRs with disease status, and machine learning were combined to predict cytomegalovirus infection status. To study patterns of TCR occurrence, a later analysis re-analyzed previously published TCR beta repertoires from around 700 donors and added high-resolution HLA genotyping. Rather than drawing on any new phenotypic data, the later analysis identified candidate immune exposures from TCR beta sequences and the way those sequences occurred across donors. An earlier analysis of some 600 of the donors applied high-throughput TCR beta sequencing to assess whether each TCR beta V gene segment acted as functional or pseudogenic. Donor age, sex, ethnicity and CMV serostatus were compiled alongside the repertoire data. In a later genetic analysis, genome-wide SNP genotypes for about three fifths of the roughly 670 donors were used, and that subset was treated as a discovery cohort. All discovery cohort repertoires had been generated using a single sequencing platform. Class I and class II HLA loci were covered by the typing at four-digit resolution. The number of donors typed differed by locus, with 629-630 for A, B, C, DRB1 and DQB1, over 500 for DQA1, over 600 for DPA1, and some 450 for DPB1. Roughly 5 DR-DQ haplotypes were handled as single units for association and clustering, since linkage in the cohort was strong. On average, about 200,000 unique TCR beta nucleotide sequences were sequenced per donor among more than 350 genotyped donors of the cohort, with about 19% of those sequences being non-productive.

Results the study describes overall, beyond this receptor: Cytomegalovirus status was reported to be diagnosed by the classifier with high specificity and sensitivity in both the original and validation cohorts. In a later analysis, 15,000 to 20,000 TCR beta sequences were associated with specific HLA alleles at a false discovery rate of 0.05. When HLA alleles, especially DR and DQ, strongly co-occurred, TCR associations were difficult to assign to individual alleles. In a later analysis, most CMV-associated TCR beta chains were found to appear HLA-restricted, with HLA associations seemingly driven largely by CMV exposure. Because counts were too low, approximately 15 rarely observed V segments, including chromosome 9 orphons, were excluded from the earlier analysis of some 540 of the donors. A further reported finding was that TCR beta sequences accurately predicted the HLA-A and HLA-B alleles for most subjects in the first cohort. A group of highly shared sequence variants was considered likely to be a technical artifact of the sequencing pipeline. A later analysis found that TCR association rates varied across HLA loci, with DRB1 alleles showing the most associated TCRs and HLA-C alleles the fewest. CMV serostatus was the only immune exposure information available for the cohort. HLA typing was unavailable for some donors at each locus, so association tests used only the typed subset. The cohort was sequenced for TCR beta chains only, and without alpha or paired-chain data the features that could be detected were limited. Several of the top co-occurrence clusters appeared to be linked to parvovirus B19, influenza, CMV and Epstein-Barr virus, according to a later analysis. Because the 87-base-pair reads could not distinguish some IMGT-functional V segments, including TRBV6-2 and TRBV6-3, those segments were excluded. In a later genetic analysis, a missense DCLRE1C variant was associated with V-gene and J-gene trimming of TCR beta chains, and the association was replicated in an independent cohort. A few of the identified cytomegalovirus-associated TCR beta chains were confirmed in vitro to be specific for cytomegalovirus antigens. In an earlier analysis of approximately 600 of the donors, most TCR beta V segments were observed in productive rearrangements about 90% or about 30% of the time, broadly matching IMGT annotations. Most TCR sequences were seen in very few donors, while some public TCRs were found in many individuals. Sequencing depth was assumed to be roughly uniform across donors in the presence/absence analyses, though that assumption may not hold. Correlated functional status among segregating V segments might reflect linkage disequilibrium, but an unknown experimental factor could not be ruled out. The authors suggested that the approach could potentially be extended to other disease states and immunological phenotypes. According to a later genetic analysis, donors in an Asian-associated ancestry cluster had fewer N-insertions in productive TCRs than the approximately 670-donor mean. Compared with equally common non-associated chains, HLA-associated TCR beta chains in a later analysis were more clonally expanded and had lower generation probabilities. In the study, some 180 TCR beta chains were listed as associated with cytomegalovirus.

About this clone itself: The specificity of this receptor is unknown. Within one base of it there is no much larger clone, and no base qualities were kept.

Trimming accounts for 5 bases at V and 5 bases at J, while the number of junction bases matched to no gene is 13. The germline V gene (reference sequence) provides CDR1 MNHEY and CDR2 SMNVEV. The CDR3 numbers 16 residues from cysteine through phenylalanine. CDR3 DNA is the only sequence kept; it has 48 bases, read in frame from the first base. Library preparation used the immunoSEQ multiplex PCR assay. For the multiplex PCR, a mixture combining 60 forward primers for TCR Vbeta segments and 13 reverse primers for TCR Jbeta segments was used. The CDR3 region of rearranged TCR beta genes was amplified from genomic DNA by a multiplex PCR assay. On the Illumina HiSeq System, the amplified TCR beta libraries were sequenced as 87-base-pair reads. Under the source paper's analysis protocol: Across the 500 to 700 repertoires, a later analysis counted roughly 84 million unique TCR beta chains, approximately 10 million of which were shared by at least two donors. To remove PCR and sequencing errors, raw reads were error-corrected and collapsed into unique sequences using a nearest-neighbor algorithm that merged closely related sequences. To assign V, D and J gene segments, CDR3 sequences were aligned to IMGT reference sequences. For a sequence to be retained, a match of at least six nucleotides to both a V gene segment and a J gene segment was required. A rearrangement counted as productive if the CDR3 had no stop codons and remained in frame with V and J, and every other rearrangement counted as non-productive. CDR3 was defined by IMGT convention, running from the second conserved V-encoded cysteine to the conserved J-encoded phenylalanine. Sequences without an unambiguous match to a single V gene segment were excluded from the earlier analysis of about 600 of the donors. In an earlier analysis of some 590 of the donors, a V segment was called functional when productive rearrangements were above 56.7%, and segregating when the standard deviation between donors exceeded 5%. A statistical classification framework was developed to diagnose cytomegalovirus status using the catalog of TCR beta chain sequences. V and J gene assignment, in a later analysis, came from comparing TCR nucleotide sequences with IMGT/GENE-DB human TR gene sequences. A later analysis assigned CDR3 sequences and most-parsimonious VDJ recombination scenarios with the TCRdist pipeline. In a later analysis, each TCR beta chain was defined by its CDR3 amino acid sequence together with its V-gene family, and reads lacking a unique V-gene family were excluded. As a way to deal with suspected cross-contamination and a sequencing artifact, a later analysis dropped more than 500 nucleotide sequences that were highly shared and had low generation probability. For each public chain, a later analysis derived a clonal expansion index from normalized ranks of inferred template counts within each repertoire. In a later analysis, generation probabilities were computed with a VDJ recombination model fitted to out-of-frame rearrangements, and the resulting probabilities were checked against IGoR. Hypergeometric tests were used in a later analysis to score TCR-TCR, TCR-HLA and TCR-CMV co-occurrence, with a repertoire-size bias correction applied to the TCR pairs. A later analysis estimated false discovery rates by permuting HLA or CMV assignments 20 times. In a later analysis, co-occurring TCRs were grouped with DBSCAN, and TCRdist sequence similarity was added when clustering was performed within HLA-allele-positive subsets. For co-occurrence clustering, repertoires with fewer than 30,000 or more than 120,000 public chains were excluded, along with several repertoires with anomalous nucleotide sharing. The clones in this table, taken by TCRdb from immuneACCESS, are in-frame only. Not every clone is retained; where verified, under half of the shortfall comes from an unresolved V gene, and the cause of the rest is unknown. V and J calls and clone size come straight from that table; D and trimming were deduced from the DNA. Present in this sample are around 130,000 clones, 75% of which were seen just once. 2.9% of the sample is taken by the ten largest.

In total, 630 or so healthy bone marrow donors made up the cohort. Cohort members were all nominally healthy when sampled, although unrecorded immune exposures were likely present. The donor tested CMV seropositive, placing the donor among the roughly 300 seropositive members of the cohort. A peripheral blood sample was provided by each donor, and peripheral blood mononuclear cells were used for TCR beta sequencing. The Qiagen DNeasy Blood Extraction Kit was used to extract genomic DNA from the blood cell samples. This sequence was found in a woman between 35 and 50 years old in good health and CMV-seropositive. The sample consisted of PBMCs. The rearrangement joined TRBV27 to TRBJ2-5; the junction holds 8 bases that match TRBD1. The CDR3 corresponds to CASSILPRTGFETQYF. The base sequence is TGTGCCAGCAGTATTCTACCTCGGACAGGGTTTGAGACCCAGTACTTC.